The sequence of this TCR beta chain was determined in a study of cytotoxic CD8 clonotypes in ibrutinib-treated CLL (dated by TCRdb to 2020 to 2022). Notes on the research overall: The cohort had some eleven relapsed/refractory and about 15 treatment-naive patients; some 17 were IGHV unmutated. Cryopreserved peripheral blood mononuclear cells were obtained before treatment, at response, and at either sustained remission or disease progression. Response samples were obtained after a median of 12 months of treatment, with a range of roughly 6 to 36 months. Responses were partial in 25 or so patients and complete in 2; after median around 66 months follow-up, approximately 15 stayed in remission and 12 progressed. Every sample from remission and from progressive disease was obtained while the patients were still on ibrutinib. Longitudinal samples were obtainable from about 30% of the roughly 90 participants in the trial. On average, each sample yielded about 250,000 productive templates and tens of thousands of productive rearrangements. Overall study results and their limits: At ibrutinib response clonality went up, during sustained remission it held steady, and at progression it dropped back toward baseline. Lymph node repertoires were not examined, and the timing of sampling was not matched between patients in sustained remission and those whose disease progressed. Baseline clonality exceeded that of age-matched healthy donors and correlated strongly with circulating CD8+ T-cell counts. Public clonotypes were rare and either contracted or stayed stable during treatment, and the rise in clonality at ibrutinib response reflected the expansion of private clonotypes.

About this clone itself: The specificity of this receptor is unknown. Per-nucleotide qualities are absent, and no much larger clonotype sits a single base away.

V was cut back by 3 bases and J by 5 bases, leaving a gap of 16 bases between them. The CDR3 measures 15 amino acids from cysteine to phenylalanine. Only the CDR3 portion is preserved as DNA: 45 bases, with reading frame beginning at the first base. Taken from the germline V gene (reference sequence), the CDR1 and CDR2 loops are LNHDA and SQIVND. The goal of deep resolution MiSeq sequencing was a depth between 1 in 1 million and 1 in 200,000 T cells, and coverage averaged 10x per clonotype. TCR beta libraries were generated with the immunoSEQ hsTCRB Kit. The published analysis was carried out like this. Data were analyzed with ImmunoSEQ Data Assistant and ImmunoSEQ Analyzer, with V, D and J genes assigned per IMGT definitions. Clonality, which ranges from 0 to 1, was calculated as one minus the normalized Shannon entropy of productive rearrangement frequencies. Only overrepresented clonotypes making up at least 0.05% of each patient's repertoire were included in the public clonotype analysis. Around 13 age-matched healthy donor repertoires from immuneACCESS were used as controls for clonality. As stored in TCRdb, this immuneACCESS dataset retains in-frame rearrangements with V and J assigned. A fraction of the clones does not appear; measured against another copy, unresolved V genes explain less than half of the discrepancy, and the remainder lacks a known reason. The V and J calls and clone size come from that table; D and trimming were worked out from the DNA. The sample records 150,000 to 200,000 clones, about 88% of which are singletons. The ten largest make up 3% to 3.5% of the sample.

What the time point label conveys for this sample: progressive disease on ibrutinib. Around 1.8 micrograms of genomic DNA were extracted from cryopreserved PBMCs for TCR beta library preparation. High-throughput TCR beta sequencing was performed on longitudinal blood samples from CLL patients receiving ibrutinib monotherapy. The patients took part in an open-label, single-center phase 2 trial of ibrutinib monotherapy. The sequence was obtained from a human donor with chronic lymphocytic leukemia. Sequences were derived from PBMCs, sampled at disease progression, from a patient treated with ibrutinib. Here the chain combines TRBV19 and TRBJ1-1, with TRBD1 tentatively as D gene (5 bases match). The CDR3 region: CASSIRQGRETEAFF. The nucleotide sequence reads as follows: TGTGCCAGTAGTATCCGTCAGGGAAGGGAGACTGAAGCTTTCTTT.